The 28 T cell receptor beta chains presented below share a single source sample, sequenced in a study of T cell changes during pregnancy in multiple sclerosis. Sequencing was performed with immunoSEQ multiplex PCR; in TCRdb, only in-frame clones are kept and a portion is missing. The table has tens of thousands of clones, 80% to 95% seen once. Source: CD4+ T cells from peripheral blood mononuclear cells, taken before pregnancy. Receptor source: a female donor with multiple sclerosis, enrolled in a pregnancy study.

V and J are TRBV9 and TRBJ2-5, with a weak D call TRBD1 (6 bases). The germline V gene encodes CDR1 SGDLS and CDR2 YYNGEE. There are 16 residues in the CDR3. V lost 3 bases to trimming and J lost 1 base, with 16 bases between them. The CDR3 sequence is CASSARQGLGQETQYF. For the CDR3, the DNA is TGTGCCAGCAGCGCCCGGCAGGGGCTTGGCCAAGAGACCCAGTACTTC.

The V call is TRBV28, the J call TRBJ2-7, with TRBD2 matching over 9 bases. Trimming at V came to 1 base and at J to 3 bases, leaving 4 bases not matched to a gene. Germline CDR1 is MDHEN and CDR2 is SYDVKM. The CDR3 extends over 15 amino acids. CDR3 nucleotides: TGTGCCAGCAGTTTATCGCTAGCGGGACGCTACGAGCAGTACTTC. Translating gives CASSLSLAGRYEQYF.

V usage is TRBV5-1 and J usage is TRBJ2-3, with 8 bases that match TRBD1. Trimming took 0 bases from V and 3 from J; bases not matched to a gene: 3. The germline V gene has CDR1 SGHRS and CDR2 YFSETQ. The CDR3 length is 15 residues. The DNA for the CDR3 is TGCGCCAGCAGCTTGGATTGGACAGGGACAGATACGCAGTATTTT. Protein product: CASSLDWTGTDTQYF.

The V call is TRBV6-1, the J call TRBJ2-7; 9 bases line up with TRBD1. Trimming took 4 bases from V and 6 from J; bases not matched to a gene: 10. This CDR3 is built from 15 residues. CDR1 is MNHNS and CDR2 is SASEGT in the germline V gene. DNA for the CDR3: TGTGCCAGCAGTGTCCGACAGGGGGAGTCGGGCGAGCAGTACTTC. This gives the protein CASSVRQGESGEQYF.

V gene TRBV9 combines with J gene TRBJ1-3, with TRBD1 identical over 7 bases. The CDR3 loop spans 17 amino acids. The V segment lost 4 bases and the J segment 0 bases; nucleotides outside the gene matches: 10. Germline lookup yields CDR1 SGDLS and CDR2 YYNGEE. CDR3 loop: CASSLEGTVYSGNTIYF. Here the CDR3 DNA reads TGTGCCAGCAGCTTAGAGGGGACAGTATACTCTGGAAACACCATATATTTT.

V usage is TRBV27 and J usage is TRBJ2-2, with 11 bases identical to TRBD2. Unmatched junction bases numbered 14, after V lost 4 bases and J lost 4 bases. Per germline, CDR1 MNHEY and CDR2 SMNVEV (reference sequence). The CDR3 has 19 residues. CDR3 DNA sequence: TGTGCCAGCAGTTCCCGCCTCCCACTAGCGGGAGTTAGCACCGGGGAGCTGTTTTTT. It encodes CASSSRLPLAGVSTGELFF.

The DNA of the CDR3 is TGTGCCAGCAGAACCGGGAACTACAATGAGCAGTTCTTC. Residues: CASRTGNYNEQFF. This sequence joins TRBV14 and TRBJ2-1; a weak D match, TRBD2 (5 bases). Trimming cost V 6 bases and J 3 bases, with 9 bases left between them. The CDR3 has 13 amino acids. The germline V gene encodes CDR1 SGHDN and CDR2 FVKESK. Full variable domain (outside the CDR3, taken from reference TRBV14 and TRBJ2-1): EAGVTQFPSHSVIEKGQTVTLRCDPISGHDNLYWYRRVMGKEIKFLLHFVKESKQDESGMPNNRFLAERTGGTYSTLKVQPAELEDSGVYFCASRTGNYNEQFFGPGTRLTVL.

The rearrangement links TRBV9 to TRBJ1-1; D is possibly TRBD1 (5 bases). Germline assignment: CDR1 SGDLS and CDR2 YYNGEE. With 0 bases removed from V and 3 bases from J, the gap between germline ends came to 12 bases. This CDR3 is 15 amino acids long. CDR3 sequence: CASSVGTLGDTEAFF. The CDR3 nucleotides read TGTGCCAGCAGCGTAGGGACACTTGGGGACACTGAAGCTTTCTTT.

The V and J genes are TRBV18 and TRBJ1-2, with TRBD1 matching 8 bases. Germline-derived CDR1 and CDR2 are KGHSH and LQKENI. With V trimmed by 3 bases and J by 7 bases, 16 bases remained unmatched. CDR3 length equals 17 residues. In DNA, the CDR3 is TGTGCCAGCTCACCGGCGTATACAGGGGGAAGTGACGGTGGCTACACCTTC. As protein: CASSPAYTGGSDGGYTF.

This chain connects TRBV9 to TRBJ1-3, with D possibly TRBD1 on 6 matching bases. Trimming stripped 3 bases from V and 0 bases from J, with 16 bases between. The germline gives CDR1 SGDLS, CDR2 YYNGEE. The CDR3 extends over 17 amino acids. CDR3 amino acids: CASSGPGTLSSGNTIYF. DNA for the CDR3: TGTGCCAGCAGCGGACCCGGGACACTTAGCTCTGGAAACACCATATATTTT.

As concerns this clone: Other DNA sequences in this specimen translate into the identical CDR3. V gene TRBV6-6 combines with J gene TRBJ2-5, with unresolved D. Germline loops: CDR1 MNHNY, CDR2 SVGAGI (reference sequence). CDR3 length equals 12 residues. The V and J ends lost 0 bases and 5 bases respectively, with 4 bases between them. Here the CDR3 reads CASSYSRETQYF. Here the CDR3 DNA reads TGTGCCAGCAGTTACTCGCGGGAGACCCAGTACTTC.

The chain is built from TRBV5-6 and TRBJ2-3, with 9 bases fitting TRBD1. The ends lost 3 bases at V and 3 bases at J; junction bases unmatched: 8. Germline V gives CDR1 SGHDT, CDR2 YYEEEE. The CDR3 extends over 16 amino acids. CDR3 sequence reads: CASSSLPGQGTDTQYF. The CDR3, as DNA: TGTGCCAGCAGCTCACTACCGGGACAGGGAACAGATACGCAGTATTTT.

This chain links TRBV11-2 with TRBJ2-7; 8 nucleotides match TRBD1. The trim removed 1 base at V and 0 bases at J, leaving 11 bases unmatched. The length of the CDR3 is 18 residues. Germline CDR1 SGHAT, CDR2 FQNNGV. CDR3 region: CASSLAGSGGRSSYEQYF. The CDR3 DNA is TGTGCCAGCAGCTTAGCCGGATCAGGGGGCCGAAGCTCCTACGAGCAGTACTTC.

This clone occurred once. V and J are TRBV6-4 and TRBJ1-5; a possible D gene is TRBD1 (5 bases). V was cut by 2 bases and J by 0 bases, with 11 bases left in between. The CDR3 runs 16 residues. Germline V gene lookup returns CDR1 MRHNA and CDR2 SNTAGT. CDR3 residues: CASSDVQEYSNQPQHF. In DNA, the CDR3 is TGTGCCAGCAGTGACGTACAGGAGTATAGCAATCAGCCCCAGCATTTT.

The sample holds one count of this clone. CDR3 residues: CASSARFRTPGGYTF. The CDR3 DNA sequence: TGTGCCAGCAGCGCCCGCTTCAGGACCCCGGGGGGCTACACCTTC. The rearrangement uses TRBV9 and TRBJ1-2; D call uncertain. CDR3 length: 15 residues. V was cut by 3 bases and J by 8 bases, with 20 bases left in between. Germline CDR1 SGDLS, CDR2 YYNGEE.

This clone was recorded once. This chain connects TRBV15 to TRBJ1-6; 7 bases are shared with TRBD1. The J segment lost 6 bases and the V segment lost 0 bases, leaving 5 bases of the junction unmatched. The CDR3 spans 16 residues. Germline loops: CDR1 LNHNV, CDR2 YYDKDF (reference sequence). CDR3 coding DNA: TGTGCCACCAGCAGAGATAAGGCAGGGGGTAATTCACCCCTCCACTTT. This sequence encodes CATSRDKAGGNSPLHF.

This clone was seen once. V is TRBV7-8 and J is TRBJ1-5; 7 bases agree with TRBD1. The CDR3 is 14 amino acids. Germline CDR1 SGHVS, CDR2 FQNEAQ. Trimming removed 4 bases from V and 0 bases from J; junction bases left unmatched: 0. The CDR3 is CASSYRGSNQPQHF. Here the CDR3 DNA reads TGTGCCAGCAGCTACAGGGGTAGCAATCAGCCCCAGCATTTT.

This sequence joins TRBV6-5 and TRBJ1-4, with D hard to call. This CDR3 contains 13 residues. Per germline, CDR1 MNHEY and CDR2 SVGAGI. Deletions cut 5 bases from V and 3 bases from J, with 7 bases between. CDR3 in amino acids: CASSPGPNEKLFF. The CDR3 DNA follows: TGTGCCAGCAGTCCTGGGCCTAATGAAAAACTGTTTTTT.

V is TRBV6-5 and J is TRBJ2-7, with 8 nucleotides matching TRBD1. The junction had 3 bases not matched to a gene; V was cut back by 2 bases and J by 3 bases. CDR3 length: 14 residues. Germline CDR1 is MNHEY and CDR2 is SVGAGI. The CDR3 is CASSYGQGFYEQYF. The CDR3 nucleotides read TGTGCCAGCAGTTACGGACAGGGTTTCTACGAGCAGTACTTC.

In its sample, this clone was seen once. The chain recombines TRBV6-5 with TRBJ2-7; possible D gene TRBD1, 6 bases. This CDR3 region has 14 residues. The V end was cut by 5 bases, the J end by 0 bases, with 11 bases between. CDR1 is MNHEY, CDR2 SVGAGI, per germline. CDR3 bases: TGTGCCAGCAGTCATGGACAGCTCTCCTACGAGCAGTACTTC. Encoded protein: CASSHGQLSYEQYF.

In nucleotides, the CDR3 is TGTGCCAGCAGTCCCGTTGGGCTAGCGGGAGTCGACGAGCAGTACTTC. This gives the protein CASSPVGLAGVDEQYF. The chain uses TRBV28 and TRBJ2-7, with TRBD2 identical over 10 bases. The germline gives CDR1 MDHEN, CDR2 SYDVKM. With V trimmed by 5 bases and J by 5 bases, 12 bases remained unmatched. This CDR3 region has 16 residues.

This chain links TRBV27 with TRBJ2-3, with TRBD2 matching 13 bases. V shed 2 bases, J shed 0 bases, and the junction held 2 bases outside the gene matches. Germline CDR1 and CDR2: MNHEY and SMNVEV (reference sequence). The CDR3 runs 17 residues. The CDR3 here is CASSLTGLAGSTDTQYF. Written as DNA, the CDR3 is TGTGCCAGCAGTTTAACGGGACTAGCGGGGAGCACAGATACGCAGTATTTT.

This chain joins TRBV28 and TRBJ2-7, with 7 bases that match TRBD1. V shed 6 bases, J shed 3 bases, and the junction held 2 bases outside the gene matches. CDR3 length: 12 residues. CDR1 is MDHEN, CDR2 SYDVKM, per germline. CDR3 in DNA: TGTGCCAGCAGCCGGGACAGCTACGAGCAGTACTTC. Its protein is CASSRDSYEQYF.

This clone was detected only once. This chain connects TRBV28 to TRBJ1-5; no firm D call. The CDR3 length is 14 residues. Germline CDR1 is MDHEN and CDR2 is SYDVKM. Trimming left V 5 bases short and J 0 bases short, with 8 bases between. The CDR3 DNA follows: TGTGCCAGCAGTCTGTTAATTAGCAATCAGCCCCAGCATTTT. As protein: CASSLLISNQPQHF.

In DNA, the CDR3 is TGTGCCAGCAGCCATCAGTTTACATTCAATGAGCAGTTCTTC. Translating gives CASSHQFTFNEQFF. The genes are TRBV14 and TRBJ2-1; D remains ambiguous. CDR3 size: 14 residues. Trimming removed 3 bases from V and 6 bases from J, with 12 bases in between. Germline values: CDR1 SGHDN, CDR2 FVKESK.

This clone was observed a single time. This chain connects TRBV23-1 to TRBJ2-5, with a weak D call TRBD1 (5 bases). TRBV23-1 qualifies as an ORF whose function is uncertain. The CDR3 extends over 15 amino acids. Trimming shortened V by 0 bases and J by 5 bases, and 13 bases separated the two germline ends. The CDR3, as DNA: TGCGCCAGCAGTCAATCCTACCAGGGAAGGGAGACCCAGTACTTC. It is translated as CASSQSYQGRETQYF.

This clone showed up just once. V and J are TRBV30 and TRBJ1-5; D not certain. The CDR3 runs 14 residues. From germline, CDR1 is GTSNPN and CDR2 SVGIG (reference sequence). The germline V and J ends were trimmed by 0 bases and 3 bases, with 9 bases remaining between them. CDR3 amino acids: CAWSVAGNNQPQHF. CDR3 sequence (DNA): TGTGCCTGGAGTGTTGCCGGGAACAATCAGCCCCAGCATTTT.

The chain joins TRBV19 to TRBJ1-5, with TRBD1 as a possible D gene (5 bases). V lost 7 bases and J lost 4, with 14 bases in between. This CDR3 contains 14 residues. Per germline, CDR1 LNHDA and CDR2 SQIVND (reference sequence). The CDR3 nucleotides read TGTGCCAGTAATAGACAGCAAAGAAATCAGCCCCAGCATTTT. It specifies CASNRQQRNQPQHF. Looking up the rest from reference TRBV19 and TRBJ1-5 gives the full variable domain: DGGITQSPKYLFRKEGQNVTLSCEQNLNHDAMYWYRQDPGQGLRLIYYSQIVNDFQKGDIAEGYSVSREKKESFPLTVTSAQKNPTAFYLCASNRQQRNQPQHFGDGTRLSIL.